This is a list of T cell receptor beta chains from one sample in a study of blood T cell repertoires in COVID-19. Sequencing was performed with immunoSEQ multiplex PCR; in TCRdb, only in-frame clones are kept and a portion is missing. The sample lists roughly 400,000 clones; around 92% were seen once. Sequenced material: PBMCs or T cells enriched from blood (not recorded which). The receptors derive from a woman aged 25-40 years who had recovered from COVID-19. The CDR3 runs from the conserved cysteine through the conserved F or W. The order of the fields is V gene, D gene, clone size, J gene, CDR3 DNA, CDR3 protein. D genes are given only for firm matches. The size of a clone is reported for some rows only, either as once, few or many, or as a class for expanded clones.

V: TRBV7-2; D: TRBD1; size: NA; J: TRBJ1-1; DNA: TGTGCCAGCAGCTTAGCGAGGGGGCCAGTCGGCACTGAAGCTTTCTTT; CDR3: CASSLARGPVGTEAFF
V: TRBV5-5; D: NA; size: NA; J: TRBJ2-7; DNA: TGTGCCAGCAGATACGGACATATATACGAGCAGTACTTC; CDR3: CASRYGHIYEQYF
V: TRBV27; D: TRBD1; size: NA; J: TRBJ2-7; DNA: TGTGCCAGCAGTTCGACTCCGGGACAGGGAACCTACGAGCAGTACTTC; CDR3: CASSSTPGQGTYEQYF
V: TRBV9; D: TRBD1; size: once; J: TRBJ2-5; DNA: TGTGCCAGCAGCGTAGCGTCAGGGGCAGGGGGAGAGACCCAGTACTTC; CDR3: CASSVASGAGGETQYF
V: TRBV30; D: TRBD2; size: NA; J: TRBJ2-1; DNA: TGTGCCTGGAGTGTACTCTCCGGACTAGCGGGCAGCAACTCCTACAATGAGCAGTTCTTC; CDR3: CAWSVLSGLAGSNSYNEQFF
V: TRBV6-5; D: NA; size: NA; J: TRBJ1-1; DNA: TGTGCCAGCAGGGGGACCGGGACTGGGAACACTGAAGCTTTCTTT; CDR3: CASRGTGTGNTEAFF
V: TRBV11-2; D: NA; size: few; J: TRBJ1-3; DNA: TGTGCCAGCAGCTCAGGAAGAGGCACAGGGTATGGAAACACCATATATTTT; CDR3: CASSSGRGTGYGNTIYF
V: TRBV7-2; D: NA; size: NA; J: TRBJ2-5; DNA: TGTGCCAGCAGCCCCTGGACAGGAGGGGAGACCCAGTACTTC; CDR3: CASSPWTGGETQYF
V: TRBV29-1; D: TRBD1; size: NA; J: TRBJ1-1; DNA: TGCAGCGGGTTTAACGGACAGGGGGGCCCTGAAGCTTTCTTT; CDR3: CSGFNGQGGPEAFF
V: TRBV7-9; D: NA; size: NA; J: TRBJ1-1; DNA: TGTGCCAGCAGCTTTTCCCCAGAGAACACTGAAGCTTTCTTT; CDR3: CASSFSPENTEAFF
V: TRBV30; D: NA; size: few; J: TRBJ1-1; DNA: TGTGCCTGGGGTCAGTGGAACACTGAAGCTTTCTTT; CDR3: CAWGQWNTEAFF
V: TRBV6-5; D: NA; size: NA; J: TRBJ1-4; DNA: TGTGCCAGCAGCCATTATGCTACAACTAATGAAAAACTGTTTTTT; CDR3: CASSHYATTNEKLFF
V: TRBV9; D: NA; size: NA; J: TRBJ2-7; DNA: TGTGCCAGCAGCGTAGCCCCTTCAACGGGCGAGCAGTACTTC; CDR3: CASSVAPSTGEQYF
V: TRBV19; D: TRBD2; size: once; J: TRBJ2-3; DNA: TGTGCCTCGGCGGGGGTCGCGGAGGGTCTCCGCACAGATACGCAGTATTTT; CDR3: CASAGVAEGLRTDTQYF
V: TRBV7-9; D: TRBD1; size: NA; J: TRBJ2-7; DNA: TGTGCCAGCAGACAGGACAGGAACGAGCAGTACTTC; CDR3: CASRQDRNEQYF
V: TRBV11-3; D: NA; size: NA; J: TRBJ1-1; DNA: TGTGCCAGCAACTTAGCCCCTAACCAGGGGAACACTGAAGCTTTCTTT; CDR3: CASNLAPNQGNTEAFF
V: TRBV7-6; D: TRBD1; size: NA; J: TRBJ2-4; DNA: TGTGCCAGCAGCTTTGGGACAGGGAGGTACGACATTCAGTACTTC; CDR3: CASSFGTGRYDIQYF
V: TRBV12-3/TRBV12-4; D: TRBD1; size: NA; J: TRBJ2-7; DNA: TGTGCCATTTCACAGGGGCCCGAGCAGTACTTC; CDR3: CAISQGPEQYF
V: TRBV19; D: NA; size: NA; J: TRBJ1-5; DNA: TGTGCCAGTAGTATGGCGGGAGGGTACAGCAATCAGCCCCAGCATTTT; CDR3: CASSMAGGYSNQPQHF
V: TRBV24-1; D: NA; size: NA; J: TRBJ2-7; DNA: TGTGCCACCAGTGAGGACAGTCCCTACGAGCAGTACTTC; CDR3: CATSEDSPYEQYF
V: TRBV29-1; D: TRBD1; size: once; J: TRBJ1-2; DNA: TGCAGCGCCGGGGACAGGGGGTTTGGCTACACCTTC; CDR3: CSAGDRGFGYTF
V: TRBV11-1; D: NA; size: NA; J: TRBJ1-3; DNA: TGTGCCAGCAGCCCGACCAGGGGAAGAAACACCATATATTTT; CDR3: CASSPTRGRNTIYF
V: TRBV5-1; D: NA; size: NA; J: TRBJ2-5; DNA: TGCGCCAGCAGCTTGGGTTCAGGGGTTGAGACCCAGTACTTC; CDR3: CASSLGSGVETQYF
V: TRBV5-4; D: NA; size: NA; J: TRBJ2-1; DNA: TGTGCCAGCAGCCTAGTTGGGGGGAACAATGAGCAGTTCTTC; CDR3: CASSLVGGNNEQFF
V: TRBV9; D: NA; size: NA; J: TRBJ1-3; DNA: TGTGCCAGCAGCCACAAGATACAGGGAGCCGGAAACACCATATATTTT; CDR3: CASSHKIQGAGNTIYF
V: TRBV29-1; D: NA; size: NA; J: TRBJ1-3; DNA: TGCAGCGCCGAAAGCTCAGGGGCTGGAAACACCATATATTTT; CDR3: CSAESSGAGNTIYF
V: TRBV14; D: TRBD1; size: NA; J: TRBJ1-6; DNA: TGTGCCAGCAGCCAATACAGGGGTGGCTCACCCCTCCACTTT; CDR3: CASSQYRGGSPLHF
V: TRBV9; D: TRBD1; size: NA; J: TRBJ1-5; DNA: TGTGCCAGCAGCGTGGGGACAGCCCCAAGGGAGCCCCAGCATTTT; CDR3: CASSVGTAPREPQHF
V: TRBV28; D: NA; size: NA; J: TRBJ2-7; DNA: TGTGCCAGCAGTTTAGCGTTTGTCTACGAGCAGTACTTC; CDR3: CASSLAFVYEQYF
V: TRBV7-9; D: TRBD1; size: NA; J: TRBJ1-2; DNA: TGTGCCAGCAGCCCCTGGGACAGAGCTAACTATGGCTACACCTTC; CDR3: CASSPWDRANYGYTF
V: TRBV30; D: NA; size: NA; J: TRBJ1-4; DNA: TGTGCCTGGAGCGGGCCGGGGGACCTGGGGAAACTGTTTTTT; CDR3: CAWSGPGDLGKLFF